The present TCR beta chain was sequenced within a study of OX40 agonist ivuxolimab in advanced cancers. The CDR3 extends over 15 amino acids. V lost 2 bases to trimming and J lost 10 bases; unmatched junction nucleotides: 5. Per the germline V gene, CDR1 is SNHLY and CDR2 is FYNNEI. The assay was immunoSEQ multiplex PCR, and TCRdb's table has in-frame clones only and misses some. The top ten clones hold 9.8% of a sample with some 64,000 clones, roughly 81% of them seen once. The sequence derives from an adult with an advanced solid tumor such as melanoma, head and neck, liver or kidney cancer. Source: CD4+ or CD8+ T cells sorted from blood, taken in a trial of the OX40 agonist ivuxolimab. The chain recombines TRBV2 with TRBJ1-6; 10 positions agree with TRBD1. CDR3 DNA sequence: TGTGCCAGCAGTGAAAGCGGGACAGGGGTATCACCCCTCCACTTT. Residues: CASSESGTGVSPLHF.